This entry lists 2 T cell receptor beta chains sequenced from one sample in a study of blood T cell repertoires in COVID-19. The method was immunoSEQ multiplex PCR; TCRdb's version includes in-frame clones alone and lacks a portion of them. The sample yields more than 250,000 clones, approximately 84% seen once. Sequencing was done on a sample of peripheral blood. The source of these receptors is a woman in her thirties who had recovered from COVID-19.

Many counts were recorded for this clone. Written as DNA, the CDR3 is TGTGCCAGCAGTTTAACATGGTCCTACGAGCAGTACTTC. It encodes CASSLTWSYEQYF. The chain recombines TRBV27 with TRBJ2-7; unclear D gene. The CDR3 is made up of 13 amino acids. Trimming left V 2 bases short and J 1 base short, with 6 bases between. CDR1 and CDR2 from the germline V gene are MNHEY and SMNVEV (reference sequence).

The CDR3 region is CASSRTRRAAYNEQFF. CDR3 DNA: TGTGCCAGCAGCCGTACACGGAGAGCAGCCTACAATGAGCAGTTCTTC. The chain links TRBV5-6 to TRBJ2-1; D not resolved. Germline CDR1 SGHDT, CDR2 YYEEEE. The CDR3 covers 16 residues. Trimming removed 4 bases from V and 2 bases from J, with 16 bases in between. The full variable domain, with the rest looked up from reference TRBV5-6 and TRBJ2-1, is DAGVTQSPTHLIKTRGQQVTLRCSPKSGHDTVSWYQQALGQGPQFIFQYYEEEERQRGNFPDRFSGHQFPNYSSELNVNALLLGDSALYLCASSRTRRAAYNEQFFGPGTRLTVL.